Only a few counts were recorded for the clone carrying this T cell receptor beta chain. The sample originates from a study of blood T cell repertoires in COVID-19. Study-level background: Collection of acute and convalescent COVID-19 samples took place in the United States, Italy and Spain.

The cohort comprised adults aged about 18 to 90 years residing in approximately 22 US areas. Two negative PCRs, clearance, or symptom resolution had been documented for recovered Cohort 3 donors. The CDR3 is made up of 15 amino acids. V dropped 6 bases and J dropped 0 bases, with 13 bases sitting between them. CDR1 is ENHRY and CDR2 is SYGVKD in the germline V gene. Measured with immunoSEQ multiplex PCR; TCRdb has only the in-frame clones, and not every one. The table has a few hundred thousand clones, under 85% seen once; the top ten hold around 5.1%. This rearrangement joins TRBV10-3 to TRBJ2-3, with D maybe TRBD2 (6 bases). Sequencing was carried out using PBMCs or T cells enriched from blood (not recorded which). This sequence originates from a woman between 45 and 65 years old who had recovered from COVID-19. Written as DNA, the CDR3 is TGTGCCATCAGGGCGCGGGACCCTAGCACAGATACGCAGTATTTT. Protein product: CAIRARDPSTDTQYF.